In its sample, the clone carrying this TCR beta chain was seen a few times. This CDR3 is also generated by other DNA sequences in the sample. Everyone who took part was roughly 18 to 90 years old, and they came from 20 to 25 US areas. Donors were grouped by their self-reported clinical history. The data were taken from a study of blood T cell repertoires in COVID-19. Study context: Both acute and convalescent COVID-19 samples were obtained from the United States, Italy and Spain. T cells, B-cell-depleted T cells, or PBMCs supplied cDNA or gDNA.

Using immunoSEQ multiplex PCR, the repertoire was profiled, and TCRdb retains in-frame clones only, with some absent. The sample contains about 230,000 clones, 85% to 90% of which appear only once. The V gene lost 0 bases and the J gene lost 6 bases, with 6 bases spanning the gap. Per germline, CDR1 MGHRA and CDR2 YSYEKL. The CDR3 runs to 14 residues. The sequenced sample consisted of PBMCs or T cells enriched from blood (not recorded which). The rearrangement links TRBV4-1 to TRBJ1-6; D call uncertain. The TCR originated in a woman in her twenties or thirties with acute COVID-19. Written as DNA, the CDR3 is TGCGCCAGCAGCCAAGATCGGGGTAATTCACCCCTCCACTTT. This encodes CASSQDRGNSPLHF.